The 3 T cell receptor beta chains in this list originate from one sample, sequenced in a study of CD8 T cells in Susac syndrome. Random hexamers were used to reverse transcribe roughly 0.45 to 1 ug of RNA. Each CDR3 protein gets one entry after TCRdb re-called the immunoSEQ multiplex PCR reads with MiXCR. The profile shows under 200,000 distinct CDR3 sequences, 92% of them singletons. The sample was CD4+ T cells from PBMCs. The source of these receptors is a human donor in good health.

The genes are TRBV12-5 and TRBJ2-2, with 8 nucleotides matching TRBD1. The CDR3 is made up of 17 amino acids. Germline CDR1 LGHNT, CDR2 FRNRAP. The V gene end was trimmed by 6 bases and the J gene end by 0 bases; junction bases not matched to a gene: 9. The CDR3 sequence: CASGPINRGANTGELFF. In DNA, the CDR3 is TGTGCTAGTGGCCCGATCAACAGGGGGGCGAACACCGGGGAGCTGTTTTTT.

This chain joins TRBV19 and TRBJ2-7; 8 bases align to TRBD1. The CDR3 runs 16 residues. The V gene's germline CDR1 is LNHDA and CDR2 SQIVND (reference sequence). Trimming at V came to 5 bases and at J to 7 bases, leaving 16 bases not matched to a gene. The chain's CDR3 is CASSLHRDRPPTEQYF. Here the CDR3 DNA reads TGTGCCAGTAGTCTCCACCGGGACAGGCCACCTACGGAGCAGTACTTC.

This sequence joins TRBV28 and TRBJ2-3, with 8 bases that match TRBD2. The CDR3 loop spans 16 amino acids. V shed 2 bases, J shed 4 bases, and the junction held 8 bases outside the gene matches. Germline V gives CDR1 MDHEN, CDR2 SYDVKM. The CDR3 bases are TGTGCCAGCAGTTTAGATAGCGGGAATGTACCAGATACGCAGTATTTT. Protein: CASSLDSGNVPDTQYF.